Sequencing of this TCR beta chain was carried out in a study of shared clonotypes between healthy human individuals. The table came from immunoSEQ multiplex PCR; TCRdb's copy has only in-frame clones and leaves some out. The data hold some 2,100,000 clones, with 85% to 95% observed a single time. Notes on this clone: Its antigen is unidentified.

Study-level findings and limits: Naive CD4 clonotypes overlapped across a handful of donors at roughly 5.1%.

CD45RO-negative, CCR7-positively selected cells formed the naive CD8 fraction, excluding terminally differentiated effector memory CD45RA+ cells. The donors, healthy adults who were HIV-negative, had experienced no recent acute infections or vaccinations. Each sample came from a Caucasian adult donor living in Nashville, Tennessee. There are 15 residues in the CDR3. The germline V gene has CDR1 SGHVS and CDR2 FNYEAQ. V was trimmed by 5 bases and J by 3 bases, leaving 16 bases between them. Sequencing was done on a sample of naive CD8+ T cells from PBMCs. This chain uses TRBV7-6 with TRBJ1-1; D is perhaps TRBD1 (5 bases). The receptor was isolated from a young man in good health. Some clones in this sample may be carry-over from other donors' samples. DNA of the CDR3: TGTGCCAGCAGCCTCCTCGAGGGGTGGGACACTGAAGCTTTCTTT. Protein product: CASSLLEGWDTEAFF. The whole variable domain, filled in from reference TRBV7-6 and TRBJ1-1, reads GAGVSQSPRYKVTKRGQDVALRCDPISGHVSLYWYRQALGQGPEFLTYFNYEAQQDKSGLPNDRFSAERPEGSISTLTIQRTEQRDSAMYRCASSLLEGWDTEAFFGQGTRLTVV.